Following are 22 T cell receptor beta chains from one sample sequenced in a study of Graves' ophthalmopathy and Graves' hyperthyroidism. The authors amplified TCR beta CDR3 regions from RNA transcripts. Amplification began with first-round RT-PCR using HTBI primers, then second-round multiplex PCR was performed. TCRdb processed the multiplex PCR reads anew with MiXCR; each CDR3 protein has one entry. The sample includes roughly 610,000 distinct CDR3 sequences, about 20% seen only once; the top ten take more than 5.5%. The sample consisted of peripheral blood. Source of these receptors: a woman aged 18-35 years with stable Graves' hyperthyroidism. Some clones in this sample may be carry-over from other donors' samples.

This clonotype was detected a few times. The chain joins TRBV6-5 to TRBJ1-1; D not resolved. V dropped 2 bases and J dropped 0 bases, with 10 bases sitting between them. CDR1 and CDR2 (germline): MNHEY, SVGAGI. The CDR3 runs to 15 residues. The DNA of the CDR3 is TGTGCCAGCAGTTACCAGGCAGTCATGAACACTGAAGCTTTCTTT. It specifies CASSYQAVMNTEAFF.

Comments on this clonotype: A clone one base away is much larger, so this may be a read error. The chain recombines TRBV11-2 with TRBJ2-4; the D gene could be TRBD1 or TRBD2 (5 bases each). Germline V gene data show CDR1 as SGHAT and CDR2 as FQNNGV. The CDR3 has 13 amino acids. V was clipped by 2 bases and J by 6 bases, with 8 bases between them. The DNA for the CDR3 is TGTGCCAGCAGCTTACGAGGGGTAAACATTCAGTACTTC. Translating gives CASSLRGVNIQYF.

This clonotype was counted at least ten times. The chain couples TRBV30 to TRBJ2-5, with D possibly being TRBD2 (6 bases). The germline V gene encodes CDR1 GTSNPN and CDR2 SVGIG (reference sequence). CDR3 length equals 12 residues. V was clipped by 5 bases and J by 5 bases, with 12 bases between them. CDR3 in amino acids: CAWAIGGETQYF. CDR3 nucleotides: TGTGCCTGGGCGATCGGGGGTGAGACCCAGTACTTC.

The chain recombines TRBV2 with TRBJ1-1, with TRBD1 identical over 11 bases. The CDR3 spans 16 residues. The germline CDR1 and CDR2 sequences are SNHLY and FYNNEI. Trimming removed 7 bases from V and 4 bases from J; junction bases left unmatched: 11. CDR3 protein: CASIGFGTGGFTEAFF. For the CDR3, the DNA is TGTGCCAGCATTGGTTTCGGGACAGGGGGGTTCACTGAAGCTTTCTTT.

In this sample, this clonotype turned up many times. This sequence joins TRBV13 and TRBJ2-7; 8 nucleotides line up with TRBD2. The CDR3 sequence is 15 residues long. Germline V gives CDR1 PRHDT, CDR2 FYEKMQ (reference sequence). Germline trimming cut 0 bases from V and 4 bases from J; bases unmatched to any gene: 5. DNA of the CDR3: TGTGCCAGCAGCTTAGGCCTCAGCGGGAGTTACGAGCAGTACTTC. This translates into CASSLGLSGSYEQYF.

In its sample, this clonotype was seen many times. V and J are TRBV28 and TRBJ1-1, with 8 bases that match TRBD1. Germline V gene sequence: CDR1 MDHEN, CDR2 SYDVKM. The CDR3 spans 15 residues. V gave up 7 bases and J gave up 0 bases; unmatched junction bases: 7. CDR3 bases: TGTGCCAGCACCCAGGGGGCGGGATTGAACACTGAAGCTTTCTTT. Amino acid sequence: CASTQGAGLNTEAFF.

The table lists this clonotype with many counts. This chain connects TRBV29-1 to TRBJ1-2; 7 nucleotides line up with TRBD1. Germline V gene sequence: CDR1 SQVTM, CDR2 ANQGSEA. V shed 5 bases and J 0 bases; nucleotides not matched to a gene: 9. CDR3 length: 15 residues. The CDR3 spells CSVTRQGPTNYGYTF. CDR3 sequence (DNA): TGCAGCGTTACGAGACAGGGCCCTACTAACTATGGCTACACCTTC.

Note on this clonotype: The conserved closing phenylalanine or tryptophan is absent in this CDR3, likely reflecting a read error. This sequence joins TRBV6-1 and TRBJ1-5; 7 bases fit TRBD1. V gave up 5 bases and J gave up 5 bases; unmatched junction bases: 3. Germline CDR1 reads MNHNS; CDR2 reads SASEGT. CDR3 length: 13 amino acids. DNA for the CDR3: TGTGCCAGCAGTCGGGACAGCGATCAGCCCCAGCATCTT. Protein product: CASSRDSDQPQHL.

This clonotype appeared many times. The gene calls are TRBV7-9 and TRBJ2-7, with D perhaps TRBD1 (5 bases). The germline CDR1 and CDR2 sequences are SEHNR and FQNEAQ (reference sequence). CDR3 length: 13 residues. Trimming removed 5 bases from V and 5 bases from J, with 13 bases in between. In DNA, the CDR3 is TGTGCCAGCAGCCCACAGGTTAACAACGAGCAGTACTTC. Translated: CASSPQVNNEQYF.

This clonotype came up many times. The rearrangement uses TRBV6-1 and TRBJ1-2; D is uncertain. Germline-derived CDR1 and CDR2 are MNHNS and SASEGT. V lost 2 bases, J lost 2 bases, and 3 bases lay in between. This CDR3 has 12 amino acids. In DNA, the CDR3 is TGTGCCAGCAGTGAACAAAACTATGGCTACACCTTC. Translating gives CASSEQNYGYTF.

This clonotype has ten or more counts. The chain has TRBV5-5 and TRBJ1-1; perhaps TRBD1 as D (5 bases). V was cut by 4 bases and J by 2 bases, with 12 bases left in between. CDR1 is SGHKS and CDR2 is YYEKEE in the germline V gene (reference sequence). CDR3 length equals 14 residues. The CDR3 DNA reads TGTGCCAGCAGCCAATCTCGGGGCAACACTGAAGCTTTCTTT. Translated: CASSQSRGNTEAFF.

The chain uses TRBV27 and TRBJ2-7, with D hard to call. Germline CDR1 is MNHEY and CDR2 is SMNVEV (reference sequence). CDR3 length: 13 residues. Trimming cost V 6 bases and J 3 bases, with 12 bases left between them. The CDR3 sequence: CASRAGWVYEQYF. The CDR3 coding sequence is TGTGCCAGCAGGGCCGGATGGGTCTACGAGCAGTACTTC.

This clonotype was detected many times. CDR3: CAITDGDQPQHF. The CDR3 DNA reads TGTGCCATCACGGACGGAGATCAGCCCCAGCATTTT. The chain couples TRBV10-3 to TRBJ1-5; D call uncertain. V was clipped by 7 bases and J by 5 bases, with 9 bases between them. This CDR3 is built from 12 residues. Germline CDR1 reads ENHRY; CDR2 reads SYGVKD.

This clonotype was picked up many times. V is TRBV28 and J is TRBJ2-7; D remains ambiguous. This CDR3 region has 17 residues. V gave up 6 bases and J gave up 1 base, with 22 bases separating them. Germline V gene lookup returns CDR1 MDHEN and CDR2 SYDVKM. Written as DNA, the CDR3 is TGTGCCAGCAGCCCTCTCCTGAGTCCGGACCAGTCCTACGAGCAGTACTTC. This encodes CASSPLLSPDQSYEQYF.

J is TRBJ1-1 and V is TRBV2, with D perhaps TRBD1 (6 bases). CDR1 and CDR2 from the germline V gene are SNHLY and FYNNEI. The CDR3 spans 12 residues. Trimming pared 10 bases from V and 4 bases from J, leaving 13 bases between. DNA for the CDR3: TGTGCCATTCCAACAGGGTCCACTGAAGCTTTCTTT. Translating gives CAIPTGSTEAFF.

This clonotype was picked up many times. The V call is TRBV6-1, the J call TRBJ1-6, with 10 positions matching TRBD1. Germline V lookup: CDR1 MNHNS, CDR2 SASEGT. V was pared by 7 bases and J by 7 bases, with 10 bases of the junction left unmatched. The CDR3 extends over 16 amino acids. The CDR3 DNA is TGTGCCAGCACCCGAGACCCGGGACAGGGGAATTCACCCCTCCACTTT. This gives the protein CASTRDPGQGNSPLHF.

This clonotype was detected ten times or more. V and J are TRBV27 and TRBJ2-5; tentative D call: TRBD1 (6 bases). Germline V gene lookup returns CDR1 MNHEY and CDR2 SMNVEV (reference sequence). The V gene lost 8 bases and the J gene lost 2 bases, with 12 bases spanning the gap. There are 13 residues in the CDR3. The CDR3: CASCRDTQETQYF. The CDR3 DNA is TGTGCCAGCTGTAGGGACACGCAAGAGACCCAGTACTTC.

This clonotype was recorded at least ten times. The CDR3 is CASSLRGGDEQYF. The DNA for the CDR3 is TGTGCCAGCAGTTTAAGGGGTGGTGACGAGCAGTACTTC. This sequence joins TRBV12-3 or TRBV12-4 and TRBJ2-7, with D possibly matching TRBD1 (5 bases). The CDR3 contains 13 residues. Trimming pared 2 bases from V and 5 bases from J, leaving 10 bases between.

Regarding this clonotype: A junction boundary mismatches the germline segment, possibly from a read error. The chain is built from TRBV19 and TRBJ1-1; D is uncertain. The CDR3 is made up of 17 amino acids. Germline V gene sequence: CDR1 LNHDA, CDR2 SQIVND (reference sequence). CDR3: CASTRKSGGSENAEAFF. The CDR3 DNA is TGTGCCAGTACCCGTAAGTCGGGAGGCTCGGAGAACGCTGAAGCTTTCTTT.

In this sample, this clonotype turned up many times. The chain is built from TRBV6-2 or TRBV6-3 and TRBJ2-7; D uncertain. The CDR3 runs 11 residues. The germline CDR1 and CDR2 sequences are MNHEY and SVGEGT. Deletions cut 7 bases from V and 3 bases from J, with 7 bases between. In DNA form, the CDR3 reads TGTGCCAGCATGGCAGGCTACGAGCAGTACTTC. Translation: CASMAGYEQYF.

This clonotype has at least ten counts. Germline is not matched at one junction end, which may reflect a read error. The rearrangement links TRBV10-2 to TRBJ1-1, with D possibly matching TRBD1 (5 bases). Germline V gene data show CDR1 as WSHSY and CDR2 as SAAADI. The CDR3 loop spans 13 amino acids. CDR3 sequence (DNA): TGCGCCAGCAGTGGACAGCTGAACACTGAAGCTTCCTTT. It specifies CASSGQLNTEASF.

This clonotype was counted at least ten times. J is TRBJ1-2 and V is TRBV5-1; 10 bases agree with TRBD1. The CDR3 sequence is 16 residues long. Germline CDR1 and CDR2: SGHRS and YFSETQ. V dropped 4 bases and J dropped 0; count of bases not matched to a gene: 6. CDR3 protein: CASSRTGGESNYGYTF. CDR3 DNA sequence: TGCGCCAGCAGCCGGACAGGGGGGGAGTCTAACTATGGCTACACCTTC.